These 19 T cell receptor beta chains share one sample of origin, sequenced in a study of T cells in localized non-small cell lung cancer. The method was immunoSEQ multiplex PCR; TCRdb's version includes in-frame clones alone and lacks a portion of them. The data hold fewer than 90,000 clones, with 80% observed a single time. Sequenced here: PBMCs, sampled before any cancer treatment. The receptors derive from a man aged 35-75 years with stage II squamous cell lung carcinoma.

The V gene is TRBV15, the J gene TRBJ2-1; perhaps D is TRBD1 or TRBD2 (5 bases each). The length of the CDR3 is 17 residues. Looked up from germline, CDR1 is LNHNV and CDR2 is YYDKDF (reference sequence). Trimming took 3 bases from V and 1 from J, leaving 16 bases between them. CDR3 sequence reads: CATSRDQGTGSYNEQFF. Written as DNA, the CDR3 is TGTGCCACCAGCAGGGATCAGGGAACGGGGTCCTACAATGAGCAGTTCTTC.

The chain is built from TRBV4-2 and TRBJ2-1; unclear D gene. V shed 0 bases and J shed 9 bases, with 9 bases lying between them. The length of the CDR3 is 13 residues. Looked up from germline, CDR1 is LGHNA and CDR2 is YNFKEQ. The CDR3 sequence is CASSQDEVGEQFF. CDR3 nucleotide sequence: TGTGCCAGCAGCCAAGATGAGGTAGGTGAGCAGTTCTTC.

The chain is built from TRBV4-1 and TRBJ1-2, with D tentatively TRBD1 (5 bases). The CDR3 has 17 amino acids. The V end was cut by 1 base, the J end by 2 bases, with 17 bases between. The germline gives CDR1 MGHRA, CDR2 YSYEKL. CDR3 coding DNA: TGCGCCAGCAGCCAAGCCGGGACGATATCAGAGAACTATGGCTACACCTTC. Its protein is CASSQAGTISENYGYTF.

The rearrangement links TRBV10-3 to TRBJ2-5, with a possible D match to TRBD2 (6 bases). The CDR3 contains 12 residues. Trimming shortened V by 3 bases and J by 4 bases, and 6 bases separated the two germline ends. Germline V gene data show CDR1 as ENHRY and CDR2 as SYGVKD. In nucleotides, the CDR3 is TGTGCCATCAGTGACGGGGGAGAGACCCAGTACTTC. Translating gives CAISDGGETQYF.

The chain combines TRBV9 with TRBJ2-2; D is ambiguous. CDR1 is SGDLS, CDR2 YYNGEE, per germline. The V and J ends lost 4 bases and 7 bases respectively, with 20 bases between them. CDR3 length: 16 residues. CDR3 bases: TGTGCCAGCAGCCCTAACAGAGGAGCGACGGACGGGGAGCTGTTTTTT. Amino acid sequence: CASSPNRGATDGELFF.

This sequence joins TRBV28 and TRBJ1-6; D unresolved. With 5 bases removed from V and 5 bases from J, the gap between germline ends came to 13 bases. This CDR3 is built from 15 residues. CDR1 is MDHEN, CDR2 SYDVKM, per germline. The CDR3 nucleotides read TGTGCCAGCAGTCCGTACACGGAAAATAATTCACCCCTCCACTTT. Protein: CASSPYTENNSPLHF. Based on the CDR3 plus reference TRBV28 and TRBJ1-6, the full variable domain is DVKVTQSSRYLVKRTGEKVFLECVQDMDHENMFWYRQDPGLGLRLIYFSYDVKMKEKGDIPEGYSVSREKKERFSLILESASTNQTSMYLCASSPYTENNSPLHFGNGTRLTVT.

The CDR3 DNA reads TGTGCCAGCAGGTCCACAGGGCAGACTGAAGCTTTCTTT. Its protein product is CASRSTGQTEAFF. The chain has TRBV7-2 and TRBJ1-1; D is possibly TRBD1 (6 bases). Germline V gene lookup returns CDR1 SGHTA and CDR2 FQGNSA. This CDR3 comprises 13 residues. Trimming stripped 6 bases from V and 5 bases from J, with 13 bases between.

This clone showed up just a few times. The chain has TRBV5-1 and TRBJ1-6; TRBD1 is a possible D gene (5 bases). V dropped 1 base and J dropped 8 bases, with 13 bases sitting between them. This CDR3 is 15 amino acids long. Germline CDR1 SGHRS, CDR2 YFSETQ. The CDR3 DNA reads TGCGCCAGCAGCTTGCTTGGGGGTGTCGATTCACCCCTCCACTTT. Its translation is CASSLLGGVDSPLHF.

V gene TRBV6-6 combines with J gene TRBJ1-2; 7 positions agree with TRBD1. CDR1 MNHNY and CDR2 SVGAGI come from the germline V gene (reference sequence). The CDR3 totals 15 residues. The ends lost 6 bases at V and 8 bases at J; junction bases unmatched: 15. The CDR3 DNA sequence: TGTGCCAGCAGCCCTGACAGGGAAAGTATCCAAGGCTACACCTTC. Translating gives CASSPDRESIQGYTF.

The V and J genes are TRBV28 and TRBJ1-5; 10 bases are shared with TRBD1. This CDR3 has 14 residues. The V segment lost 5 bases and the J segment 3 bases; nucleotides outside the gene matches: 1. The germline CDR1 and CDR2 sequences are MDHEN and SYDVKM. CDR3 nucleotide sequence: TGTGCCAGCAGTCGACAGGGGGCCAATCAGCCCCAGCATTTT. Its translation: CASSRQGANQPQHF.

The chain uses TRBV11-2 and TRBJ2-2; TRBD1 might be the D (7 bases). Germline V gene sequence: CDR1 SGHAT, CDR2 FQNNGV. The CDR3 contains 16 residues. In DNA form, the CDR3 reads TGTGCTCCGGGAGAGTCCGGGACAGCGAACACCGGGGAGCTGTTTTTT. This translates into CAPGESGTANTGELFF.

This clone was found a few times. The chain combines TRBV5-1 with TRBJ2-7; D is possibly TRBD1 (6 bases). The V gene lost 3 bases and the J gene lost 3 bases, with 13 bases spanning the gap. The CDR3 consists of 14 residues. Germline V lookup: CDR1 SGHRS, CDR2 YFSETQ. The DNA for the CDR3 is TGCGCCAGCAGCTCCCCCGGGACAATCTACGAGCAGTACTTC. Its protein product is CASSSPGTIYEQYF.

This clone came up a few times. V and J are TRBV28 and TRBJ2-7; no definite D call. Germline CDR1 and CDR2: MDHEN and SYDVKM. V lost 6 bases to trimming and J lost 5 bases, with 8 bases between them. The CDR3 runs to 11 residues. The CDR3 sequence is CASRGNNEQYF. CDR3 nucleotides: TGTGCCAGCAGAGGGAACAACGAGCAGTACTTC.

The CDR3 coding sequence is TGTGCCAGCTCACCAGGGGGACAGTACAATCAGCCCCAGCATTTT. Its protein product is CASSPGGQYNQPQHF. The J gene is TRBJ1-5, the V gene TRBV18, with TRBD1 identical over 7 bases. The CDR3 runs 15 residues. The germline V gene encodes CDR1 KGHSH and CDR2 LQKENI. V was pared by 2 bases and J by 3 bases, with 4 bases of the junction left unmatched.

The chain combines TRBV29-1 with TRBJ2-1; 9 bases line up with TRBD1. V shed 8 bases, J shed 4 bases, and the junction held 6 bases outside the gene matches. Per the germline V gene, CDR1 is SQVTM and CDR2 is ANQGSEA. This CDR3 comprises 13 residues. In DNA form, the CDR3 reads TGCAGCCTAGACAGGGGGGCTTACAATGAGCAGTTCTTC. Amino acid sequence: CSLDRGAYNEQFF.

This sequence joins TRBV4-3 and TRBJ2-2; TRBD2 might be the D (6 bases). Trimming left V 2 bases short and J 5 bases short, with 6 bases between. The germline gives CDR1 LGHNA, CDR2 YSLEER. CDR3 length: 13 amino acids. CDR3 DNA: TGCGCCAGCAGCCAAAGCGGGACCGGGGAGCTGTTTTTT. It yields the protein CASSQSGTGELFF.

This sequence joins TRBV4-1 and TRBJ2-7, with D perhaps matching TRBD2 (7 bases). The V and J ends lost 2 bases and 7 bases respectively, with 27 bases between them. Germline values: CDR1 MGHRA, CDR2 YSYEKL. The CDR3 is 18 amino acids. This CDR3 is CASSQRASGGGPAGEQYF. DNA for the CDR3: TGCGCCAGCAGCCAAAGGGCCTCGGGCGGGGGCCCCGCCGGGGAGCAGTACTTC.

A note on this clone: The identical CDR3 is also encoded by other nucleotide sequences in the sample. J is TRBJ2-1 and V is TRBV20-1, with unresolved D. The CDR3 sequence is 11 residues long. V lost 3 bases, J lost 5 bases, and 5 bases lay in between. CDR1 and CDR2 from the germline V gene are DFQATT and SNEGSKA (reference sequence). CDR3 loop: CSASSNNEQFF. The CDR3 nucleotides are TGCAGTGCTAGTAGTAACAATGAGCAGTTCTTC.

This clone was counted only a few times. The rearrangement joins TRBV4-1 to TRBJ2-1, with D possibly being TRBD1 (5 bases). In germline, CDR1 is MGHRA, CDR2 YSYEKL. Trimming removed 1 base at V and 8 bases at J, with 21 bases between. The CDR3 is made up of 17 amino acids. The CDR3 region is CASSQAYRQRGMDEQFF. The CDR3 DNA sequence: TGCGCCAGCAGCCAAGCGTATCGGCAAAGGGGTATGGATGAGCAGTTCTTC.